In its sample, the clone carrying this TCR beta chain was seen many times. Antigen: not known. TCR beta VDJ and CDR3 profiling used genomic DNA as template. One entry per CDR3 protein, called by TCRdb with MiXCR from the reads. The sample gives some 120,000 distinct CDR3 sequences, almost 40% of which show up once; about 2.4% is in the top ten. Between the trimmed V and J ends, which lost 3 bases and 6 bases, there was a span of 18 bases. Germline V gene lookup returns CDR1 LGHDT and CDR2 YNNKEL (reference sequence). There are 17 residues in the CDR3. The data originate from a study of CD8+CD57+ T cells in acquired aplastic anemia. Across the whole study: Mean yield of DNA from sorted CD4+ and CD8+ cells was 3 to 3.5 ug. Broader study findings: Patients and controls shared some 30 CD8+ CDR3 sequences.

Previously, flow cytometry had revealed CD8+CD57+ cell expansion in the patients chosen for sequencing. Receipt of therapy had not occurred in any patient by the time of blood sampling. The TCR was taken from a human donor with aplastic anemia. This chain uses TRBV3-1 with TRBJ1-6; no reliable D call. The material sequenced was sorted CD4+, CD8+, or CD8+CD57+ T cells (not recorded which) from PBMCs. CDR3 region: CASSQVGSGRFNSPLHF. The CDR3 nucleotides are TGTGCCAGCAGCCAGGTGGGATCTGGTCGGTTTAATTCACCCCTCCACTTT.